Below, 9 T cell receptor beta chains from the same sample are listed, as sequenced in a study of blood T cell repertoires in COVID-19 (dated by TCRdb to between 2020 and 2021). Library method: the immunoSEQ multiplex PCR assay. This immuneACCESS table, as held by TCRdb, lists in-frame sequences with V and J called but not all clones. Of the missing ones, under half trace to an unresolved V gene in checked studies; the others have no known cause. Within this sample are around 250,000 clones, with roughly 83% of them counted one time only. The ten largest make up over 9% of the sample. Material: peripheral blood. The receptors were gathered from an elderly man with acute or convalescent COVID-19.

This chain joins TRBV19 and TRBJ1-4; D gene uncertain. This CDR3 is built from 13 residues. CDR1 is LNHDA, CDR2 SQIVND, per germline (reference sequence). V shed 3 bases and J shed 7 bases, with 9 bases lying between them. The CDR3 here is CASSIGVAEKLFF. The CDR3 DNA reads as TGTGCCAGTAGTATCGGGGTTGCTGAAAAACTGTTTTTT. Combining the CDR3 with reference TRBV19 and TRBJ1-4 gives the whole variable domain DGGITQSPKYLFRKEGQNVTLSCEQNLNHDAMYWYRQDPGQGLRLIYYSQIVNDFQKGDIAEGYSVSREKKESFPLTVTSAQKNPTAFYLCASSIGVAEKLFFGSGTQLSVL.

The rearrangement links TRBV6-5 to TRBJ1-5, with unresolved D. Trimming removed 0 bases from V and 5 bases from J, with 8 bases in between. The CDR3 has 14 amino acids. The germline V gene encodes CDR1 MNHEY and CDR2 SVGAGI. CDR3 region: CASSYSTDHQPQHF. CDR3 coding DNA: TGTGCCAGCAGTTACTCCACAGACCATCAGCCCCAGCATTTT.

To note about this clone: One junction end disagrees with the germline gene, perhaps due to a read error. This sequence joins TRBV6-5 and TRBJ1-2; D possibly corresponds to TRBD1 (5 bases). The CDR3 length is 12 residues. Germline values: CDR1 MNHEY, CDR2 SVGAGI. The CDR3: CASSSGVKGYTF. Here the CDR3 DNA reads TGTGCCAGCAGTTCGGGGGTTAAAGGCTACACGTTC.

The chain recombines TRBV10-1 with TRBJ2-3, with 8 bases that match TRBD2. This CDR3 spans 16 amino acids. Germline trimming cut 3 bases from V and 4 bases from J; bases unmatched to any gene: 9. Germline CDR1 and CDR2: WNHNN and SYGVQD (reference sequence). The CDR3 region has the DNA TGCGCCAGCAGTGACCGTGTAGCGGGGCGCCCAGATACGCAGTATTTT. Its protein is CASSDRVAGRPDTQYF.

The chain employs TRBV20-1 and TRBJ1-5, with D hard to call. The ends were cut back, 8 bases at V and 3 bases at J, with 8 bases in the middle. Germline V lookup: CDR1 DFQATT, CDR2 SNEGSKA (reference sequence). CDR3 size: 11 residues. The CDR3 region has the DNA TGCAGTCTCGGGGACAATCAGCCCCAGCATTTT. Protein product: CSLGDNQPQHF.

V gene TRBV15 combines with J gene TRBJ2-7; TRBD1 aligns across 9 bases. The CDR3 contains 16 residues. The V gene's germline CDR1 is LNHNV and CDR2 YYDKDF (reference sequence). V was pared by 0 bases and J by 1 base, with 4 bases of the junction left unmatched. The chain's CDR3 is CATSREGTGLSYEQYF. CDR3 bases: TGTGCCACCAGCAGAGAAGGGACAGGGCTTTCCTACGAGCAGTACTTC.

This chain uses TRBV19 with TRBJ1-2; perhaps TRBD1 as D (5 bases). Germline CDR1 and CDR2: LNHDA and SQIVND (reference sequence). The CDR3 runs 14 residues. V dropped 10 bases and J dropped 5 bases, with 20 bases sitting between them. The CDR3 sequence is CATWTPGGVYGYTF. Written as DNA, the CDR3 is TGTGCCACCTGGACTCCGGGGGGGGTTTATGGCTACACCTTC.

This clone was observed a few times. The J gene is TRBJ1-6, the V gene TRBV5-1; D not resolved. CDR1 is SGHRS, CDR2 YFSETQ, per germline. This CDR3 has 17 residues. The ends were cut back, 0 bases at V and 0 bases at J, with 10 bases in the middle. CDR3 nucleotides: TGCGCCAGCAGCTTGGAAGGAAGGAGCTCCTATAATTCACCCCTCCACTTT. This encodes CASSLEGRSSYNSPLHF.

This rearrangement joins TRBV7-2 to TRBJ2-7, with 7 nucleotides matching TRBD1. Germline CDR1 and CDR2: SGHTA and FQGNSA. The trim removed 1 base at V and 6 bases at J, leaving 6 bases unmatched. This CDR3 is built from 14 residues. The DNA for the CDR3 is TGTGCCAGCAGCTTAGACAGGGGACGGGGCGAGCAGTACTTC. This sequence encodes CASSLDRGRGEQYF. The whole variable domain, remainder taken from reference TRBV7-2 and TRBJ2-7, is GAGVSQSPSNKVTEKGKDVELRCDPISGHTALYWYRQSLGQGLEFLIYFQGNSAPDKSGLPSDRFSAERTGGSVSTLTIQRTQQEDSAVYLCASSLDRGRGEQYFGPGTRLTVT.